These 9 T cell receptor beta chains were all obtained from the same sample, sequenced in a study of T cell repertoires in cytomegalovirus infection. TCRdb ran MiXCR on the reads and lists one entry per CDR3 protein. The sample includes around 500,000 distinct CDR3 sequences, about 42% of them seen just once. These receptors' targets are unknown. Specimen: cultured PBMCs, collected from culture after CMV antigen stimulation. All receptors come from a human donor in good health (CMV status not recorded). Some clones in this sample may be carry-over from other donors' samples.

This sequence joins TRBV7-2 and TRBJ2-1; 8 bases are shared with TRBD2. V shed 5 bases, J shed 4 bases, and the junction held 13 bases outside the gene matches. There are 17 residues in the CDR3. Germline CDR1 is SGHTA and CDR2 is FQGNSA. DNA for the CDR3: TGTGCCAGCAGCCATAACGGGGGGGGGGGGGCTTACAATGAGCAGTTCTTC. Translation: CASSHNGGGGAYNEQFF.

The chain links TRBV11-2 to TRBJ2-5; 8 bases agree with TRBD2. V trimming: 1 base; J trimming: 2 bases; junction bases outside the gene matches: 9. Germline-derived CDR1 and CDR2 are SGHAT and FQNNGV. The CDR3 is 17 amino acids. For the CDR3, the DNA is TGTGCCAGCAGCTTAGGGACGCGTCGGGGGGGTCAAGAGACCCAGTACTTC. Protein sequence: CASSLGTRRGGQETQYF.

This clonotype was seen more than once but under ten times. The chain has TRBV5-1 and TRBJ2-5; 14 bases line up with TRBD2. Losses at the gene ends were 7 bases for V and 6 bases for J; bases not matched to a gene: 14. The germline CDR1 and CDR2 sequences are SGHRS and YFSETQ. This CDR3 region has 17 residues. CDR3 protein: CASSSLAGTSGSQTQYF. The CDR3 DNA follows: TGCGCCAGCTCATCCCTGGCGGGGACTAGCGGGAGTCAGACCCAGTACTTC.

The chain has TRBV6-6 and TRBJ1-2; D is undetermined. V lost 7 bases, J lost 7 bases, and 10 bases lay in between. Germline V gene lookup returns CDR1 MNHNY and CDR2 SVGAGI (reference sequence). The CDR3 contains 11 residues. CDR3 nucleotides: TGTGCCAGCACCTACAGCGCTGGCTACACCTTC. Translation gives CASTYSAGYTF.

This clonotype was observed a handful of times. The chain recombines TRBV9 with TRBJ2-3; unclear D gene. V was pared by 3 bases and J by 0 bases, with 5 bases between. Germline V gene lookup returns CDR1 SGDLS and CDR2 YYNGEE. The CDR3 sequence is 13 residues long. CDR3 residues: CASSGTSTDTQYF. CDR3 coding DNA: TGTGCCAGCAGCGGGACGAGCACAGATACGCAGTATTTT.

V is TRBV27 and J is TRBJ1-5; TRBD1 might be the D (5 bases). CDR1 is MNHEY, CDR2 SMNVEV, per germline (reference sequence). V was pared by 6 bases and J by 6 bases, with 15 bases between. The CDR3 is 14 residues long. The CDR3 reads CASRSGGEAQPQHF. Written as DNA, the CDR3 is TGTGCCAGCAGGAGCGGGGGGGAGGCTCAGCCCCAGCATTTT.

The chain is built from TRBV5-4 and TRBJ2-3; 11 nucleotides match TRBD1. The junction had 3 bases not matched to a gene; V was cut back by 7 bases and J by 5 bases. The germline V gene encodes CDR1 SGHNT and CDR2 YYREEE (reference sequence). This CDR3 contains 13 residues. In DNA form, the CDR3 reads TGTGCCAGCGGACAGGGGGCAGGAGATACGCAGTATTTT. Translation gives CASGQGAGDTQYF. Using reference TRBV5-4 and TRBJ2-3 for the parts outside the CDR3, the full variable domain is ETGVTQSPTHLIKTRGQQVTLRCSSQSGHNTVSWYQQALGQGPQFIFQYYREEENGRGNFPPRFSGLQFPNYSSELNVNALELDDSALYLCASGQGAGDTQYFGPGTRLTVL.

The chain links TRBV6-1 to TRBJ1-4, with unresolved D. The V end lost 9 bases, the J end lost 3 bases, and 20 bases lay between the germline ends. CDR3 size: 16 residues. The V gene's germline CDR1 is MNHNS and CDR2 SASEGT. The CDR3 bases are TGTGCCAGTCGGCCTGATGGAACAGCCTCTAATGAAAAACTGTTTTTT. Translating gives CASRPDGTASNEKLFF.

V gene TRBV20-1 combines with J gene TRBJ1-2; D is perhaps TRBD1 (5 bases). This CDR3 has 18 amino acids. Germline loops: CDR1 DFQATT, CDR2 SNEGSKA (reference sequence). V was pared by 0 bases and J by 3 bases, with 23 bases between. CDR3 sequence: CSARDFIRREDSHYGYTF. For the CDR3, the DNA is TGCAGTGCTAGAGATTTTATCCGCAGGGAAGATTCACACTATGGCTACACCTTC.